Listed here are 2 T cell receptor beta chains from one sample, sequenced in a study of OX40 agonist ivuxolimab in advanced cancers. The assay was immunoSEQ multiplex PCR, and TCRdb's table has in-frame clones only and misses some. The table records tens of thousands of clones, over 70% of them present only once. This material consisted of CD4+ or CD8+ T cells sorted from blood, taken in a trial of the OX40 agonist ivuxolimab. These receptors came from an adult with an advanced solid tumor such as melanoma, head and neck, liver or kidney cancer.

This clone was counted once. The chain employs TRBV15 and TRBJ2-7, with TRBD1 matching over 9 bases. V gave up 4 bases and J gave up 0 bases; unmatched junction bases: 10. Germline CDR1 and CDR2: LNHNV and YYDKDF (reference sequence). This CDR3 is built from 17 residues. Written as DNA, the CDR3 is TGTGCCACCAGCACCGGGACAGGGAGAAGGATCTCCTACGAGCAGTACTTC. It is translated as CATSTGTGRRISYEQYF.

V and J are TRBV5-1 and TRBJ2-2; D remains unclear. V lost 1 base and J 2 bases, leaving 9 bases between the germline ends. Germline V gene data show CDR1 as SGHRS and CDR2 as YFSETQ. The CDR3 is made up of 15 amino acids. The DNA of the CDR3 is TGCGCCAGCAGCTTGTTTGTCTCAAACACCGGGGAGCTGTTTTTT. This codes for CASSLFVSNTGELFF.